This paragraph reports one T cell receptor (beta chain). V shed 7 bases, J shed 2 bases, and the junction held 12 bases outside the gene matches. The germline CDR1 and CDR2 sequences are MDHEN and SYDVKM. The CDR3 spans 16 residues. These data originate in a study of cytomegalovirus exposure and HLA in healthy donors. The PCR ran on 60 Vbeta and 13 Jbeta primers. Profiling relied on immunoSEQ multiplex PCR, and the TCRdb table lists in-frame clones only, not all of them. The table lists some 120,000 clones, about four fifths of them singletons. Material for sequencing was PBMCs. The chain employs TRBV28 and TRBJ2-3, with 7 bases aligning to TRBD2. The receptor's source is a male donor in good health and CMV-seropositive. The CDR3 DNA is TGTGCCAGCATCCCCCTGGGAGGGGCCCTCACAGATACGCAGTATTTT. Protein product: CASIPLGGALTDTQYF.